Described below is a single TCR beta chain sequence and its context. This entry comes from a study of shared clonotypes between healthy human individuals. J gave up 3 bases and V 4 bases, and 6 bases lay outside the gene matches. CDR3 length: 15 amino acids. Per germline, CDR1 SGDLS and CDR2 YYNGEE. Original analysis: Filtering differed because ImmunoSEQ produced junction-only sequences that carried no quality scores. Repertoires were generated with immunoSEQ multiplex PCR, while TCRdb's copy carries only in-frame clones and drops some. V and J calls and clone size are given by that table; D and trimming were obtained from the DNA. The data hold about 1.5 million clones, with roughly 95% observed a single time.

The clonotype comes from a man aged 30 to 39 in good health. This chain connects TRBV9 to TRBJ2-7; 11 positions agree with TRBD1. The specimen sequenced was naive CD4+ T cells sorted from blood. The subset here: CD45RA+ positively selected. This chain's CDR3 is CASSPLGTGGYEQYF. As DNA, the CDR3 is TGTGCCAGCAGCCCCCTGGGGACAGGGGGCTACGAGCAGTACTTC.